The 9 T cell receptor beta chains in this list originate from one sample, sequenced in a study of shared clonotypes between healthy human individuals. The table came from immunoSEQ multiplex PCR; TCRdb's copy has only in-frame clones and leaves some out. Found here are 640,000 or so clones, roughly 70% of them singletons; the top ten hold approximately 2%. Sequences were obtained from memory CD4+ T cells sorted from blood. Subset meaning: CD45RA-negative fraction. These receptors were taken from a woman aged 25 to 39 in good health.

Note on this clone: A clone one base away is much larger, so this may be a read error. The chain has TRBV19 and TRBJ2-5; D call uncertain. The CDR3 is 14 amino acids. Per the germline V gene, CDR1 is LNHDA and CDR2 is SQIVND (reference sequence). Trimming removed 1 base at V and 4 bases at J, with 10 bases between. This chain's CDR3 is CASSIARVVETQYF. The CDR3 nucleotides are TGTGCCAGTAGTATAGCGAGAGTAGTAGAGACCCAGTACTTC.

This clone has just a few counts. The V and J genes are TRBV30 and TRBJ2-2, with a tentative D call TRBD2 (5 bases). CDR3 length: 14 residues. V was shortened by 4 bases and J by 1 base, with 10 bases between the two germline ends. The germline CDR1 and CDR2 sequences are GTSNPN and SVGIG (reference sequence). The DNA for the CDR3 is TGTGCCTGGACCAAAGAGGGGAACACCGGGGAGCTGTTTTTT. Protein sequence: CAWTKEGNTGELFF.

The rearrangement uses TRBV11-1 and TRBJ1-1; D unclear. V was shortened by 1 base and J by 6 bases, with 9 bases between the two germline ends. This CDR3 region has 13 residues. CDR1 SGHAT and CDR2 FQDESV come from the germline V gene (reference sequence). For the CDR3, the DNA is TGTGCCAGCAGCTTAGTTGTGACACCTGAAGCTTTCTTT. This encodes CASSLVVTPEAFF.

This clone was seen a handful of times. Different DNA sequences within this sample yield the same CDR3. The chain recombines TRBV11-2 with TRBJ2-7; D is undetermined. Germline V gene data show CDR1 as SGHAT and CDR2 as FQNNGV. The V end lost 5 bases, the J end lost 3 bases, and 11 bases lay between the germline ends. The CDR3 consists of 13 residues. CDR3 sequence (DNA): TGTGCCAGCAGCAGAGGATCGAACTACGAGCAGTACTTC. Its protein is CASSRGSNYEQYF.

The CDR3 bases are TGCGCCAGCCGCAAGATCGCCTCCTCCACAGATACGCAGTATTTT. Translation: CASRKIASSTDTQYF. The V and J genes are TRBV5-1 and TRBJ2-3; D remains ambiguous. The germline CDR1 and CDR2 sequences are SGHRS and YFSETQ. The CDR3 sequence is 15 residues long. V gave up 7 bases and J gave up 2 bases, with 17 bases separating them.

This clone was counted between two and nine times. The chain carries TRBV10-2 and TRBJ1-1, with D hard to call. The CDR3 runs 13 residues. V gave up 6 bases and J gave up 4 bases, with 12 bases separating them. From germline, CDR1 is WSHSY and CDR2 SAAADI. Written as DNA, the CDR3 is TGCGCCAGCAGGGTTCATGCCGGCACTGAAGCTTTCTTT. This translates into CASRVHAGTEAFF.

This clone was observed many times. The V and J genes are TRBV7-9 and TRBJ2-7, with D perhaps given as TRBD1 or TRBD2 (5 bases each). V lost 4 bases and J 5 bases, leaving 21 bases between the germline ends. Germline V gene sequence: CDR1 SEHNR, CDR2 FQNEAQ (reference sequence). The CDR3 extends over 16 amino acids. Written as DNA, the CDR3 is TGTGCCAGCAGCTCGATCCGGGACGGTGTACGGAACGAGCAGTACTTC. It yields the protein CASSSIRDGVRNEQYF.

The sample holds one count of this clone. The rearrangement uses TRBV5-4 and TRBJ2-5; maybe TRBD2 (5 bases). This CDR3 comprises 15 residues. CDR1 and CDR2 (germline): SGHNT, YYREEE (reference sequence). V lost 0 bases to trimming and J lost 5 bases, with 14 bases between them. Here the CDR3 DNA reads TGTGCCAGCAGCTTGGGTCCAGCGGACGCGGAGACCCAGTACTTC. Its translation is CASSLGPADAETQYF.

The rearrangement links TRBV19 to TRBJ2-3; D call uncertain. Per germline, CDR1 LNHDA and CDR2 SQIVND (reference sequence). Trimming shortened V by 2 bases and J by 0 bases, and 6 bases separated the two germline ends. The CDR3 sequence is 14 residues long. The CDR3 DNA reads as TGTGCCAGTAGTATACACCGTAGCACAGATACGCAGTATTTT. This codes for CASSIHRSTDTQYF.